This entry lists 25 T cell receptor beta chains sequenced from one sample in a study of T cells after yellow fever vaccination. TCRdb re-analysed the 5' RACE reads in MiXCR, keeping a single row per CDR3 protein. This table has fewer than 350,000 distinct CDR3 sequences, around 4% appearing once. The sequencing used PBMCs, collected on the day of the yellow fever booster vaccination. Receptor source: a man younger than 30 who received the YFV17D yellow fever vaccine.

This clonotype was recorded a few times. The CDR3 region is CASSYGTKDEKLFF. In DNA form, the CDR3 reads TGTGCCAGCAGCTACGGGACAAAGGATGAAAAACTGTTTTTT. The chain combines TRBV27 with TRBJ1-4; a weak D match, TRBD1 (6 bases). This CDR3 is built from 14 residues. Trimming stripped 6 bases from V and 6 bases from J, with 14 bases between. Germline CDR1 and CDR2: MNHEY and SMNVEV (reference sequence). The full variable domain, its missing parts supplied by reference TRBV27 and TRBJ1-4, is EAQVTQNPRYLITVTGKKLTVTCSQNMNHEYMSWYRQDPGLGLRQIYYSMNVEVTDKGDVPEGYKVSRKEKRNFPLILESPSPNQTSLYFCASSYGTKDEKLFFGSGTQLSVL.

This chain links TRBV9 with TRBJ2-2, with a tentative D call TRBD1 (6 bases). The CDR3 length is 14 residues. The germline V gene has CDR1 SGDLS and CDR2 YYNGEE. Trimming pared 2 bases from V and 4 bases from J, leaving 9 bases between. The CDR3, as DNA: TGTGCCAGCAGCGTCTCAGGGGTCACCGGGGAGCTGTTTTTT. As protein: CASSVSGVTGELFF.

The V gene is TRBV6-6, the J gene TRBJ2-2; either TRBD1 or TRBD2 may supply D (5 bases each). V gave up 8 bases and J gave up 0 bases, with 10 bases separating them. CDR3 length: 14 residues. Germline CDR1 and CDR2: MNHNY and SVGAGI (reference sequence). The CDR3 DNA is TGTGCCAGCGGGGGACGGGCGAACACCGGGGAGCTGTTTTTT. It yields the protein CASGGRANTGELFF.

This clonotype was recorded at least ten times. The chain joins TRBV10-3 to TRBJ2-3; 9 nucleotides match TRBD2. V shed 2 bases, J shed 1 base, and the junction held 10 bases outside the gene matches. The CDR3 covers 18 residues. Germline values: CDR1 ENHRY, CDR2 SYGVKD. CDR3 DNA: TGTGCCATCAGTGAGCGGGGGTTGGTAGCGGGGGGCACAGATACGCAGTATTTT. It specifies CAISERGLVAGGTDTQYF.

The sample holds many counts of this clonotype. The chain couples TRBV5-1 to TRBJ2-3, with 11 nucleotides matching TRBD2. Trimming took 3 bases from V and 3 from J; bases not matched to a gene: 15. Germline V gene data show CDR1 as SGHRS and CDR2 as YFSETQ. This CDR3 has 19 residues. The CDR3 nucleotides are TGCGCCAGCAGCTGGGGCGTGGCTAGCGGGGGGACGCTAACAGATACGCAGTATTTT. It yields the protein CASSWGVASGGTLTDTQYF.

This clonotype was seen at least ten times. CDR3 sequence reads: CATSRRDRNTGELFF. In nucleotides, the CDR3 is TGTGCCACCAGCAGACGGGACAGGAACACCGGGGAGCTGTTTTTT. The chain joins TRBV15 to TRBJ2-2, with 7 bases matching TRBD1. CDR3 length: 15 residues. The germline CDR1 and CDR2 sequences are LNHNV and YYDKDF (reference sequence). Germline trimming cut 2 bases from V and 1 base from J; bases unmatched to any gene: 1.

This clonotype showed up many times. The V call is TRBV5-1, the J call TRBJ2-1, with TRBD1 as a possible D gene (8 bases). Trimming pared 0 bases from V and 1 base from J, leaving 14 bases between. Germline CDR1 reads SGHRS; CDR2 reads YFSETQ. The CDR3 runs 17 residues. CDR3 in amino acids: CASSLGTGRVSYNEQFF. Here the CDR3 DNA reads TGCGCCAGCAGCTTGGGGACAGGGAGGGTTTCCTACAATGAGCAGTTCTTC. The full variable domain, in which reference TRBV5-1 and TRBJ2-1 provide the parts outside the CDR3, is KAGVTQTPRYLIKTRGQQVTLSCSPISGHRSVSWYQQTPGQGLQFLFEYFSETQRNKGNFPGRFSGRQFSNSRSEMNVSTLELGDSALYLCASSLGTGRVSYNEQFFGPGTRLTVL.

This clonotype was detected only a few times. The V call is TRBV10-3, the J call TRBJ2-2, with D uncertain. Germline lookup yields CDR1 ENHRY and CDR2 SYGVKD. CDR3 size: 12 residues. V was clipped by 7 bases and J by 7 bases, with 10 bases between them. The CDR3 region is CAINSGGGELFF. CDR3 sequence (DNA): TGTGCCATCAATTCCGGTGGCGGGGAGCTGTTTTTT.

The chain joins TRBV6-5 to TRBJ1-4; D is undetermined. The V gene's germline CDR1 is MNHEY and CDR2 SVGAGI. The V and J ends lost 0 bases and 6 bases respectively, with 11 bases between them. The CDR3 length is 15 residues. The CDR3: CASSYSSGTDEKLFF. The CDR3 DNA reads TGTGCCAGCAGTTACTCGAGCGGCACCGATGAAAAACTGTTTTTT.

The CDR3: CASSRGQAGTDTQYF. As DNA, the CDR3 is TGTGCCAGCAGCCGTGGACAGGCGGGCACAGATACGCAGTATTTT. The genes are TRBV12-3 or TRBV12-4 and TRBJ2-3, with 7 bases matching TRBD1. This CDR3 contains 15 residues. J gave up 1 base and V 6 bases, and 7 bases lay outside the gene matches.

This clonotype was picked up a small number of times. The chain employs TRBV27 and TRBJ2-3; the D gene could be TRBD1 or TRBD2 (5 bases each). The germline V gene encodes CDR1 MNHEY and CDR2 SMNVEV (reference sequence). Trimming removed 8 bases from V and 7 bases from J, with 13 bases in between. The CDR3 length is 12 residues. The CDR3 DNA is TGTGCCAGCGGTGGGGGTTCAAATACGCAGTATTTT. It translates to CASGGGSNTQYF.

The J gene is TRBJ2-6, the V gene TRBV5-1, with TRBD1 identical over 10 bases. This CDR3 has 17 amino acids. Unmatched junction bases numbered 2, after V lost 2 bases and J lost 0 bases. CDR1 SGHRS and CDR2 YFSETQ come from the germline V gene. The CDR3 DNA is TGCGCCAGCAGCTTCCGGGACAGGGGCTCTGGGGCCAACGTCCTGACTTTC. Amino acids: CASSFRDRGSGANVLTF.

The chain joins TRBV5-4 to TRBJ2-7; D call uncertain. Germline V gives CDR1 SGHNT, CDR2 YYREEE (reference sequence). The CDR3 runs to 15 residues. Trimming cost V 4 bases and J 1 base, with 15 bases left between them. The CDR3 nucleotides are TGTGCCAGCAGCACCCTCGGCAGCAGATCCTACGAGCAGTACTTC. Translated, it gives CASSTLGSRSYEQYF.

This sequence joins TRBV7-8 and TRBJ2-3, with a weak D call TRBD2 (6 bases). V lost 3 bases, J lost 2 bases, and 12 bases lay in between. The CDR3 sequence is 15 residues long. The V gene's germline CDR1 is SGHVS and CDR2 FQNEAQ. CDR3 protein: CASSLVGGNTDTQYF. The CDR3 coding sequence is TGTGCCAGCAGCTTGGTCGGAGGGAACACAGATACGCAGTATTTT.

V usage is TRBV7-2 and J usage is TRBJ2-3; D is unclear. This CDR3 has 15 amino acids. The V end lost 9 bases, the J end lost 0 bases, and 16 bases lay between the germline ends. In germline, CDR1 is SGHTA, CDR2 FQGNSA. The CDR3 DNA follows: TGTGCCAGTGTTTCCCAACGTACTAGCACAGATACGCAGTATTTT. Amino acids: CASVSQRTSTDTQYF. Full variable domain (rest looked up from reference TRBV7-2 and TRBJ2-3): GAGVSQSPSNKVTEKGKDVELRCDPISGHTALYWYRQSLGQGLEFLIYFQGNSAPDKSGLPSDRFSAERTGGSVSTLTIQRTQQEDSAVYLCASVSQRTSTDTQYFGPGTRLTVL.

At least ten counts were recorded for this clonotype. The V and J genes are TRBV11-2 and TRBJ2-3; D is unresolved. Trimming removed 5 bases from V and 0 bases from J, with 12 bases in between. The germline V gene has CDR1 SGHAT and CDR2 FQNNGV. The CDR3 sequence is 15 residues long. DNA of the CDR3: TGTGCCAGCAGCCTCGATCGCACGAGCACAGATACGCAGTATTTT. It yields the protein CASSLDRTSTDTQYF.

This clonotype was counted ten times or more. The V call is TRBV10-3, the J call TRBJ1-4; unclear D gene. Trimming shortened V by 0 bases and J by 9 bases, and 11 bases separated the two germline ends. This CDR3 comprises 14 residues. CDR1 is ENHRY and CDR2 is SYGVKD in the germline V gene. CDR3 DNA sequence: TGTGCCATCAGTGAGTCGAGCGTGGGGAAAAAACTGTTTTTT. Protein product: CAISESSVGKKLFF.

This clonotype was observed a handful of times. Written as DNA, the CDR3 is TGTGCCAGCAGCTCCAACGGACTGCTTGTTCAGCAGTACTTC. This sequence encodes CASSSNGLLVQQYF. V usage is TRBV7-2 and J usage is TRBJ2-7; possible D gene TRBD2, 5 bases. The length of the CDR3 is 14 residues. CDR1 is SGHTA, CDR2 FQGNSA, per germline. Trimming shortened V by 4 bases and J by 8 bases, and 18 bases separated the two germline ends.

The table lists this clonotype with many counts. The rearrangement uses TRBV5-1 and TRBJ2-5; D ambiguous. Between the trimmed V and J ends, which lost 7 bases and 3 bases, there was a span of 10 bases. The CDR3 runs to 12 residues. CDR1 SGHRS and CDR2 YFSETQ come from the germline V gene. In DNA, the CDR3 is TGCGCCAGCGGTGGGGTTGAAGAGACCCAGTACTTC. Its protein product is CASGGVEETQYF. The whole variable domain, remainder taken from reference TRBV5-1 and TRBJ2-5, is KAGVTQTPRYLIKTRGQQVTLSCSPISGHRSVSWYQQTPGQGLQFLFEYFSETQRNKGNFPGRFSGRQFSNSRSEMNVSTLELGDSALYLCASGGVEETQYFGPGTRLLVL.

This clonotype was found many times. A read error may account for a junction end that differs from germline. The chain uses TRBV6-5 and TRBJ2-3; tentatively, D is TRBD1 or TRBD2 (5 bases each). From germline, CDR1 is MNHEY and CDR2 SVGAGI. The CDR3 is 14 amino acids. The chain's CDR3 is CASRYLGDTDTQYF. The DNA of the CDR3 is TGTGCCAGCAGGTACTTGGGGGACACAGATACGCAGTATTTT.

V and J are TRBV6-6 and TRBJ1-6; unclear D gene. V shed 2 bases and J shed 0 bases, with 11 bases lying between them. Germline CDR1 MNHNY, CDR2 SVGAGI (reference sequence). The CDR3 sequence is 17 residues long. CDR3 sequence reads: CASSYVDYSSYNSPLHF. The CDR3 DNA reads as TGTGCCAGCAGTTACGTGGACTATAGCTCCTATAATTCACCCCTCCACTTT.

In this sample, this clonotype turned up many times. The chain combines TRBV27 with TRBJ2-5; 10 positions match TRBD2. Per the germline V gene, CDR1 is MNHEY and CDR2 is SMNVEV (reference sequence). The length of the CDR3 is 15 residues. Trimming at V came to 6 bases and at J to 2 bases, leaving 6 bases not matched to a gene. The DNA of the CDR3 is TGTGCCAGCAGGGCCCTAGCGGGGGCTCAAGAGACCCAGTACTTC. This gives the protein CASRALAGAQETQYF.

This clonotype was observed many times. The chain joins TRBV7-9 to TRBJ1-1; 7 bases are shared with TRBD1. Trimming removed 4 bases from V and 3 bases from J; junction bases left unmatched: 2. The CDR3 has 13 amino acids. The V gene's germline CDR1 is SEHNR and CDR2 FQNEAQ (reference sequence). The CDR3 spells CASSYDRDTEAFF. In DNA, the CDR3 is TGTGCCAGCAGCTACGACAGGGACACTGAAGCTTTCTTT.

This chain joins TRBV20-1 and TRBJ1-4; 7 bases fit TRBD1. The V gene's germline CDR1 is DFQATT and CDR2 SNEGSKA (reference sequence). This CDR3 comprises 11 residues. This CDR3 is CKGQTNEKLFF. The DNA of the CDR3 is TGCAAGGGACAGACTAATGAAAAACTGTTTTTT.

At least ten counts were recorded for this clonotype. The chain combines TRBV7-9 with TRBJ2-7; D ambiguous. The CDR3 length is 14 residues. Between the trimmed V and J ends, which lost 2 bases and 3 bases, there was a span of 11 bases. The germline V gene has CDR1 SEHNR and CDR2 FQNEAQ (reference sequence). CDR3 in amino acids: CASSLTLKDYEQYF. Here the CDR3 DNA reads TGTGCCAGCAGCTTAACGCTCAAGGACTACGAGCAGTACTTC.